Listed below are T cell receptor beta chains from one sample, sequenced in a study of Ad26.COV2.S vaccination and SARS-CoV-2 variants. The data were produced by immunoSEQ multiplex PCR, yet TCRdb's version contains in-frame clones alone and is incomplete. Among about 350,000 clones listed, under 95% were seen once. The sample here was peripheral blood, taken after recovery from COVID-19. Source of these receptors: a human donor who had recovered from COVID-19. Each CDR3 is given with its conserved first and last residue. Fields, in order: clone size, D gene, V gene, J gene, CDR3 DNA, CDR3 protein. The D gene is left open where the match is weak. Not all rows give a size; the values are once, few, many and, for expanded clones, a class.

>once|-|TRBV24-1|TRBJ1-6
TGTGCCACCAGTGATCCTGCACAGGGCCCGTATAATTCACCCCTCCACTTT
CATSDPAQGPYNSPLHF
>-|-|TRBV5-4|TRBJ1-6
TGTGCCAGCAGCTCGGACAGCGGAGCCTCCTATAATTCACCCCTCCACTTT
CASSSDSGASYNSPLHF
>-|-|TRBV12-2|TRBJ1-3
TGTGCAAGTCGCTTCAACCGTGAAGGGTTAGGAAACACCATATATTTT
CASRFNREGLGNTIYF
>-|-|TRBV7-2|TRBJ2-5
TGTGCCAGCAGCTTACCTACAGGGTGGGAGACCCAGTACTTC
CASSLPTGWETQYF
>-|-|TRBV3-1/TRBV3-2|TRBJ2-5
TGTGCCAGCAGCCAAGAACGGGCCGGACGGAGAACCAAAGGAGAGACCCAGTACTTC
CASSQERAGRRTKGETQYF
>once|-|TRBV19|TRBJ1-5
TGTGCCAGTAGTATGACAGCGCACAACCTAGACTATAGCAATCAGCCCCAGCATTTT
CASSMTAHNLDYSNQPQHF
>-|-|TRBV4-3|TRBJ1-2
TGCGCCAGCAGCCAAGATCTCGAACAGTCCTACACCTTC
CASSQDLEQSYTF
>-|-|TRBV7-6|TRBJ2-7
TGTGCCAGCAGCTTAAGGGGGGGGAGCTCCTACGAGCAGTACTTC
CASSLRGGSSYEQYF
>-|-|TRBV10-3|TRBJ2-7
TGTGCCATCAGTGAGACCCCTGGGGTAGACGAGCAGTACTTC
CAISETPGVDEQYF
>-|-|TRBV25-1|TRBJ2-6
TGTGCCAGCAGTGAACCGGGGTCTGGGGCCAACGTCCTGACTTTC
CASSEPGSGANVLTF
>-|-|TRBV6-5|TRBJ1-1
TGTGCCAGCAGTTCAATAAACACTGAAGCTTTCTTT
CASSSINTEAFF
>-|-|TRBV19|TRBJ2-7
TGTGCCAGTAGTATTGTTGCAGGGGCCTACTACGAGCAGTACTTC
CASSIVAGAYYEQYF
>-|-|TRBV19|TRBJ1-5
TGTGCCAGTAGTTCGTCAGGGCGGGGGCAGCCCCAGCATTTT
CASSSSGRGQPQHF
>-|-|TRBV1|TRBJ2-1
TGCACCAGCAGCGGGAATGAGCAGTTCTTC
CTSSGNEQFF
>few|-|TRBV4-2|TRBJ2-7
TGTGCCAGCAGCCAAGATTTTCAGGGTGGATACGAGCAGTACTTC
CASSQDFQGGYEQYF
>-|TRBD2|TRBV19|TRBJ2-4
TGTGCCAGTAGTATGACTAGCGGGGTCACTCAGTACTTC
CASSMTSGVTQYF
>-|-|TRBV18|TRBJ2-3
TGTGCCAGCTCACCAGGAGGTAGCGCGGGCACAGATACGCAGTATTTT
CASSPGGSAGTDTQYF
>-|TRBD2|TRBV19|TRBJ2-1
TGTGCCAGTAGTATGGGGACTAGAACCTACAATGAGCAGTTCTTC
CASSMGTRTYNEQFF
>-|-|TRBV6-6|TRBJ2-2
TGTGCCAGCCAAAAGACCCGCCCGAACACCGGGGAGCTGTTTTTT
CASQKTRPNTGELFF
>-|-|TRBV25-1|TRBJ1-1
TGTGCCAGCAGTTCCACAGGAGAGGGCACTGAAGCTTTCTTT
CASSSTGEGTEAFF
>-|TRBD1|TRBV7-9|TRBJ2-7
TGTGCCAGCAGCTTAGTGGGGACAGGGGGGGTTCCCTACGAGCAGTACTTC
CASSLVGTGGVPYEQYF
>-|-|TRBV6-5|TRBJ1-6
TGTGCCAGCAGTTTGGACGGTCATAATTCACCCCTCCACTTT
CASSLDGHNSPLHF
>-|-|TRBV24-1|TRBJ2-5
TGTGCCACCAGTGGCCTAGAAGAGGGAGAAGAGACCCAGTACTTC
CATSGLEEGEETQYF